The text below deals with one T cell receptor beta chain. This clonotype was observed many times. No antigen is known for it. No base quality values were provided; no much bigger clone lies one nucleotide off. Taken from the germline V gene (reference sequence), the CDR1 and CDR2 loops are SEHNR and FQNEAQ. The CDR3 sequence holds 12 residues, the cysteine and phenylalanine included. Of all the DNA, just the CDR3 is kept, 36 bases in frame from base 1. A distance of 12 bases separates the germline ends of V and J, which lose 8 bases and 7 bases respectively. The data originate from a study of identical twins (dated by TCRdb to the mid-2010s). Study-wide context: To test whether fetal clonotypes persist, the study used deep sequencing on TCR alpha and beta repertoires from monozygotic twins, unrelated adults of various ages, and cord blood. To rule out contamination, the twin experiments were replicated at different times with different library preparation protocols. Overall study outcomes, separate from this receptor: Fewer insertions were carried by abundant cord blood beta clonotypes; a weaker similar trend was observed in young adult naive repertoires, while no such trend was observed in memory repertoires. Zero-insertion analyses could be partly confounded by invariant T cells such as MAIT and iNKT, although diverse VJ usage argued against such confounding for most clonotypes. Recombination models systematically underestimated out-of-frame TCR alpha sharing in monozygotic twins but agreed with sharing between unrelated individuals. Compared with coincidental sharing between unrelated individuals, an excess of low generation-probability sequences was observed among out-of-frame TCR alpha sequences shared between twins. Because the same donors could not be followed over many years, conclusions were based on cross-sectional statistical analysis. The excess sharing between twins in beta out-of-frame sequences was weaker because fewer shared sequences reduced the signal-to-noise ratio.

To prepare the library, 5' RACE was applied. The data were produced on an Illumina HiSeq 2000. A universal primer binding site was added through template switching, and the final cDNA carried a unique molecular identifier so that TCR cDNA molecules could be counted accurately. Specific primers in the conserved constant-segment region were used to synthesize first-strand cDNA for the TCR alpha and beta chains. To control for contamination, each cDNA library was double barcoded with a SMART-Mk sample barcode plus Illumina barcodes. TruSeq adapter sequences and Illumina sample barcodes were added in two successive PCR steps. The TCR alpha and beta cDNA libraries were sequenced on the Illumina HiSeq platform using custom primers. As for the authors' bioinformatics: Unique molecular identifiers were extracted from raw reads with MiGEC, and CDR3 positions were determined with MiXCR. Recombination models were inferred per individual with the repgenHMM and IGoR tools using an EM algorithm. The analysis of shared clonotypes was done with the tcR package in R, with sharing normalized by the product of cloneset sizes. To study raw recombination free of thymic and clonal selection effects, out-of-frame nonproductive sequences were analyzed. TCRdb trimmed public reads at Q25 via fastp, called clones via MiXCR and kept in-frame beta chains. For every CDR3 protein sequence, its rows merge into one entry that carries the most common genes and DNA. The authors' filters were not applied to this entry. Across this sample there are some 660,000 distinct CDR3 sequences, with less than 10% seen only once. The ten largest make up 0.85% to 1% of the sample.

Only healthy Caucasian donors were included. Three pairs of female monozygotic twins, all aged 18 to 29 years, made up the twin cohort. Peripheral blood mononuclear cells were used as the source from which RNA for TCR libraries was isolated. The sample also formed part of further work on yellow fever vaccine responses in identical twins. The second study, in turn, reports: The T cell response to vaccination in identical twins was reported by the authors to appear partly convergent and partly personalized. In identical twins, the study followed T cell clones that responded to the vaccine with precision.

The source of this sequence is a woman under 30 in good health. Sequenced sample: PBMCs. The chain couples TRBV7-9 to TRBJ2-1; TRBD1 might be the D gene, on 5 matching bases. The nucleotide sequence is given as TGTGCCAGCCCAGGGCGGTCTAATGAGCAGTTCTTC. The resulting protein is CASPGRSNEQFF.